This T cell receptor (beta chain) was sequenced for a study of control samples from healthy donors and cancer patients. This clone was observed a handful of times. The repertoire was sequenced with immunoSEQ multiplex PCR; TCRdb's copy has only in-frame clones and lacks some. The table includes around 100,000 clones, roughly 87% detected once. Trimming cost V 6 bases and J 6 bases, with 15 bases left between them. Germline loops: CDR1 LNHDA, CDR2 SQIVND (reference sequence). The CDR3 is 14 amino acids. The genes are TRBV19 and TRBJ1-5; D is perhaps TRBD1 (6 bases). Material: blood. The sequence was obtained from a woman aged 50 to 60 in good health. The CDR3 region is CASSFRGSSQPQHF. CDR3 DNA sequence: TGTGCCAGTAGCTTCAGGGGTTCCTCTCAGCCCCAGCATTTT.